The clone carrying this TCR beta chain showed up just a few times. Its cognate antigen is unknown. TCRdb itself ran the 5' RACE reads through MiXCR, one entry per CDR3 protein. The sample gives under 300,000 distinct CDR3 sequences, about 7% of which show up once; about 0.85% is in the top ten. This specimen comes from a study of T cells after yellow fever vaccination. Study-wide results and limits: A faster peak, day 5 versus 15, was reached by the weaker secondary response.

The CDR3 loop spans 14 amino acids. V was pared by 0 bases and J by 11 bases, with 16 bases between. Germline-derived CDR1 and CDR2 are LGHNA and YSLEER. This clonotype was obtained from a man younger than 45 who received the YFV17D yellow fever vaccine. The sample here was CD4+ T cells sorted from PBMCs, taken 15 days after the yellow fever booster vaccination. The rearrangement joins TRBV4-3 to TRBJ1-1; D gene uncertain. The CDR3 reads CASSQDLTLPRAFF. In DNA form, the CDR3 reads TGCGCCAGCAGCCAAGATCTAACCCTCCCCCGGGCTTTCTTT.